Listed here is a single T cell receptor (beta chain). The target antigen is unknown. These data come from a study of T cell responses to AZD1222 COVID-19 vaccine. This CDR3 is 12 amino acids long. Germline CDR1 and CDR2: GTSNPN and SVGIG (reference sequence). Trimming shortened V by 4 bases and J by 0 bases, and 7 bases separated the two germline ends. Assay: immunoSEQ multiplex PCR; the TCRdb copy retains only in-frame clones and omits some. The data contain roughly 100,000 clones, roughly nine tenths of them seen just once; the ten biggest clones take up 44%. Study-level results: Once two AZD1222 doses were given, Spike-specific TCR breadth and depth went up.

This specimen consisted of peripheral blood, obtained 28 days after the second AZD1222 dose. The V and J genes are TRBV30 and TRBJ2-7; D perhaps matches TRBD2 (6 bases). The sequence derives from an adult who received the AZD1222 COVID-19 vaccine. This chain's CDR3 is CAWTGGSYEQYF. The CDR3 bases are TGTGCCTGGACCGGGGGCTCCTACGAGCAGTACTTC.